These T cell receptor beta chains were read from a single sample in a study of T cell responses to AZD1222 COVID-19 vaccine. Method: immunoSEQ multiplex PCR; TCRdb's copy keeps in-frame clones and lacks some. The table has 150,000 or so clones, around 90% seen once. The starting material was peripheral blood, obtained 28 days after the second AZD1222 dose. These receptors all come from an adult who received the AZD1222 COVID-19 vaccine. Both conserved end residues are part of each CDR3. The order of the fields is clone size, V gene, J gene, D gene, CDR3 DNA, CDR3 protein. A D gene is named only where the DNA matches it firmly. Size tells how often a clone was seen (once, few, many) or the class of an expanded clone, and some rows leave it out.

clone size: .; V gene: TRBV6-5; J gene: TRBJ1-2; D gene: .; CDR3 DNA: TGTGCCAGCAGTTACTCCCAGGCTTATTACAACTATGGCTACACCTTC; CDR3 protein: CASSYSQAYYNYGYTF
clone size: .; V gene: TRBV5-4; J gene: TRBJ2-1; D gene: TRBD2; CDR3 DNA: TGTGCCAGCAGCTCTAGTCCTAGCGGGACCTACAATGAGCAGTTCTTC; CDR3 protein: CASSSSPSGTYNEQFF
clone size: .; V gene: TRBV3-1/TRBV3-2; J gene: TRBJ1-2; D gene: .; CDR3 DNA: TGTGCCAGCAGCCAAGAACAGGTCCTTAACTATGGCTACACCTTC; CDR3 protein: CASSQEQVLNYGYTF
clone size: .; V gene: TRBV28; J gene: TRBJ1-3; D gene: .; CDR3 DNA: TGTGCCAGCAGTCGCCTTGTCTGGGACCCGGGAAACACCATATATTTT; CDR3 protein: CASSRLVWDPGNTIYF
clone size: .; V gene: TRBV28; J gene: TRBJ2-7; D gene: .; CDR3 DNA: TGTGCCAGCAGCCTTGGCGGGGCGTACTACGAGCAGTACTTC; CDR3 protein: CASSLGGAYYEQYF
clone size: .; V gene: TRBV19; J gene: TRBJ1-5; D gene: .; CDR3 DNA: TGTGCCAGTAGTAGGGGGGTATCTCAGCCCCAGCATTTT; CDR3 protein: CASSRGVSQPQHF
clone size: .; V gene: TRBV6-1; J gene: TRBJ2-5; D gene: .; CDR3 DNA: TGTGCCAGCAGTGAAGTGCCAGGAGGGTACCAAGAGACCCAGTACTTC; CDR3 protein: CASSEVPGGYQETQYF
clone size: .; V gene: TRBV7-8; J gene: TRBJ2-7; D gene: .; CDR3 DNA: TGTGCCAGCAGCTTAGATCCAGGGAAGAGTTACGAGCAGTACTTC; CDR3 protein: CASSLDPGKSYEQYF
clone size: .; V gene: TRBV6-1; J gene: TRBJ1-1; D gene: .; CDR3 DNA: TGTGCCAGCAGTGACCCGTCCGGGGGGGAGCCTGAAGCTTTCTTT; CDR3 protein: CASSDPSGGEPEAFF
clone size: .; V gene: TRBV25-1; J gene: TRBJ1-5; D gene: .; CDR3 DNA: TGTGCCAGCAGTGATAGTCAGCCCCAGCATTTT; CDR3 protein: CASSDSQPQHF
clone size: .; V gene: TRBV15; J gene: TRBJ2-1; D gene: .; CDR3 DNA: TGTGCCACCAGCATACGACCGAGAGGGGTTAATGAGCAGTTCTTC; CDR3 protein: CATSIRPRGVNEQFF
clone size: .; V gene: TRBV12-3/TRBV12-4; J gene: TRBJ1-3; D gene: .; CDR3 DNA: TGTGCCAGCAGTTTAAAACTAGGAAACACCATATATTTT; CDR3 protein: CASSLKLGNTIYF
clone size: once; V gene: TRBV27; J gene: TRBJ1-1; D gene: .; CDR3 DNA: TGTGCCAGCAGCTCGGCACCCTCGAGGGACACTGAAGCTTTCTTT; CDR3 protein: CASSSAPSRDTEAFF
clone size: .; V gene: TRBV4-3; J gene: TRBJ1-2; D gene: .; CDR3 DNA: TGCGCCAGCAGCCAAGAAAGGACAGCCTTCTATGGCTACACCTTC; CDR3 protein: CASSQERTAFYGYTF
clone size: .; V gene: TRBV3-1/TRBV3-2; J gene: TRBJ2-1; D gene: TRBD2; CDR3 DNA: TGTGCCAGCAGCTCTCACCCCGGGACTACGCCGATTGAGCAGTTCTTC; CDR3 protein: CASSSHPGTTPIEQFF
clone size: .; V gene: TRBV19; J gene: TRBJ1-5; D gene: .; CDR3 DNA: TGTGCCAGTAGGTCGGACAGAAATAGCAATCAGCCCCAGCATTTT; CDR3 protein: CASRSDRNSNQPQHF
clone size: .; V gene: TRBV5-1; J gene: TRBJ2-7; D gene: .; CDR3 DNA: TGCGCCAGCAGCTCTACCTACGAGCAGTACTTC; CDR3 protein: CASSSTYEQYF
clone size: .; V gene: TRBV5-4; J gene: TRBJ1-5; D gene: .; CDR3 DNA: TGTGCCAGCAGCTTGGCGGGGGCTAGCAATCAGCCCCAGCATTTT; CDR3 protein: CASSLAGASNQPQHF
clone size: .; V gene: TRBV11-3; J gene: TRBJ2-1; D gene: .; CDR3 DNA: TGTGCCAGCAGCACCCACCAGAGGGGGAATGAGCAGTTCTTC; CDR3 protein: CASSTHQRGNEQFF
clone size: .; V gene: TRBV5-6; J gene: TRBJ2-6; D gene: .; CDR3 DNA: TGTGCCAGCAGCTTGTGGCTTCCGGGGGCCAACGTCCTGACTTTC; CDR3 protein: CASSLWLPGANVLTF